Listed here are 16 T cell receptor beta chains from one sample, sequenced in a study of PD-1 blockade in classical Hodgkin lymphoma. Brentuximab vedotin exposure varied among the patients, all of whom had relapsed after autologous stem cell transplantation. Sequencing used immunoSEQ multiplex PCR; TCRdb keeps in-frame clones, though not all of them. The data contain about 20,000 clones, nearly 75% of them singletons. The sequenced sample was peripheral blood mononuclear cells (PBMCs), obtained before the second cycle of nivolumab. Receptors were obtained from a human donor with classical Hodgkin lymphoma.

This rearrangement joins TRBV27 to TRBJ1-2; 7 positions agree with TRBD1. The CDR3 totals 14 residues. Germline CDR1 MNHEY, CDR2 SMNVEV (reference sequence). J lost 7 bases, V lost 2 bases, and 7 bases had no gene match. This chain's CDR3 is CASSLGGGAFGYTF. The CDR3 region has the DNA TGTGCCAGCAGTTTAGGAGGGGGCGCGTTTGGCTACACCTTC.

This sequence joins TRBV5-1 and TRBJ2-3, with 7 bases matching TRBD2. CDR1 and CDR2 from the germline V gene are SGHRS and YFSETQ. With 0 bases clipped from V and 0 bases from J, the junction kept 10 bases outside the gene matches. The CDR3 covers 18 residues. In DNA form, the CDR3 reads TGCGCCAGCAGCTTGGTGGGCCCAGCGGGGTCTAGCACAGATACGCAGTATTTT. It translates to CASSLVGPAGSSTDTQYF.

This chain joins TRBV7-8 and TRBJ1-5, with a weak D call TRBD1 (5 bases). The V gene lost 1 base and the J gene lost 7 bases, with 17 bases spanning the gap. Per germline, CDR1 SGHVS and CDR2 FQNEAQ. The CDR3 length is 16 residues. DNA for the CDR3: TGTGCCAGCAGCTTAGGTTTGAACAGAGAGGGGCAGCCCCAGCATTTT. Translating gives CASSLGLNREGQPQHF.

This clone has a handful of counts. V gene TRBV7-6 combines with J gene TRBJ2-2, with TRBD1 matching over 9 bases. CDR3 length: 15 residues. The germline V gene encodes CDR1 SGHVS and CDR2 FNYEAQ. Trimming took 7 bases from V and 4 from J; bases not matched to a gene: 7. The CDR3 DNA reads TGTGCCAGCACGACACAGGGGGCGGGCACCGGGGAGCTGTTTTTT. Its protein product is CASTTQGAGTGELFF.

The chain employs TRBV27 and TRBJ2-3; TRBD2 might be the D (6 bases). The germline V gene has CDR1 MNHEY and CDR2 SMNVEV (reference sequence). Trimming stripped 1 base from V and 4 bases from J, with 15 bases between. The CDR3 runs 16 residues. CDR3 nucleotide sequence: TGTGCCAGCAGTTTATTAAGGGTGGAGGGCCCAGATACGCAGTATTTT. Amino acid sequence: CASSLLRVEGPDTQYF.

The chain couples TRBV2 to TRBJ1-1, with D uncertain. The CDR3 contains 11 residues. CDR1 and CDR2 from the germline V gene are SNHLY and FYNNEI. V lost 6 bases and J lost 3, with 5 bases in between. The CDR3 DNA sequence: TGTGCCAGCAGGAGGGACACTGAAGCTTTCTTT. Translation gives CASRRDTEAFF. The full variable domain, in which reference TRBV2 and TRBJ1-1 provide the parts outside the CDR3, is EPEVTQTPSHQVTQMGQEVILRCVPISNHLYFYWYRQILGQKVEFLVSFYNNEISEKSEIFDDQFSVERPDGSNFTLKIRSTKLEDSAMYFCASRRDTEAFFGQGTRLTVV.

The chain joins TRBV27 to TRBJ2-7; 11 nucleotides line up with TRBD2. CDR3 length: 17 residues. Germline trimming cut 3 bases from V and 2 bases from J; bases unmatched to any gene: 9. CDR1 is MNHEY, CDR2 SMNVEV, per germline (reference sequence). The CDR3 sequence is CASSFLPSSGRPYEQYF. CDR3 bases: TGTGCCAGCAGTTTTCTCCCTTCTAGCGGGAGGCCCTACGAGCAGTACTTC.

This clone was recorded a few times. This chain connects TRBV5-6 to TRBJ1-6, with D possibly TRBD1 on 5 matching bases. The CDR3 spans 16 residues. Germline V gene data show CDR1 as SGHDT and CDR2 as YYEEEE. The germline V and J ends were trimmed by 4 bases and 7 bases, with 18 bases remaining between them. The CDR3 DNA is TGTGCCAGCAGCAACACGGACCGGGACCCAAATTCACCCCTCCACTTT. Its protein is CASSNTDRDPNSPLHF. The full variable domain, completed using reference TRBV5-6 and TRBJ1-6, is DAGVTQSPTHLIKTRGQQVTLRCSPKSGHDTVSWYQQALGQGPQFIFQYYEEEERQRGNFPDRFSGHQFPNYSSELNVNALLLGDSALYLCASSNTDRDPNSPLHFGNGTRLTVT.

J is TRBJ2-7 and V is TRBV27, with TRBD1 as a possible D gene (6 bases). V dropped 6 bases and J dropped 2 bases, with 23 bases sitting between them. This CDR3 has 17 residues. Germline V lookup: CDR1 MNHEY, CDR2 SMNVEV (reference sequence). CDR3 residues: CASSRTLPGHTTYEQYF. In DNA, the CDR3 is TGTGCCAGCAGCCGAACACTGCCGGGACATACTACCTACGAGCAGTACTTC.

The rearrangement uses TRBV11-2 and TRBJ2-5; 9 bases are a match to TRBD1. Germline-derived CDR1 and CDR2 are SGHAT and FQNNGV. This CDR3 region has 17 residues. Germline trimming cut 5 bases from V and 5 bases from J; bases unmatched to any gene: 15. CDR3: CASSQRTGVAGTETQYF. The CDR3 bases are TGTGCCAGCAGCCAAAGGACAGGGGTCGCGGGTACGGAGACCCAGTACTTC.

The CDR3 coding sequence is TGTGCCAGCAGCCAGGGACTAGCGGGAACAACTGAGCAGTTCTTC. It specifies CASSQGLAGTTEQFF. The V call is TRBV5-4, the J call TRBJ2-1; 13 bases line up with TRBD2. The V and J ends lost 4 bases and 9 bases, in that order; junction bases with no gene match: 7. This CDR3 comprises 15 residues. Germline CDR1 SGHNT, CDR2 YYREEE (reference sequence).

The CDR3 region has the DNA TGTGCCAGCAGCCCCCGGACTAGCGGAACAGATACGCAGTATTTT. Its translation: CASSPRTSGTDTQYF. The rearrangement uses TRBV9 and TRBJ2-3; 10 positions agree with TRBD2. The CDR3 runs to 15 residues. Germline loops: CDR1 SGDLS, CDR2 YYNGEE. V lost 4 bases and J lost 3; bases outside the gene matches: 5. The full variable domain, with the rest looked up from reference TRBV9 and TRBJ2-3, is DSGVTQTPKHLITATGQRVTLRCSPRSGDLSVYWYQQSLDQGLQFLIQYYNGEERAKGNILERFSAQQFPDLHSELNLSSLELGDSALYFCASSPRTSGTDTQYFGPGTRLTVL.

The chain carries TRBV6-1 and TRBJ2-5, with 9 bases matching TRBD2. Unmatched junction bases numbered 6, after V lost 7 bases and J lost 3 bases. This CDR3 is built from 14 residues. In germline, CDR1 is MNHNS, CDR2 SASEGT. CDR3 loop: CASNSASGKETQYF. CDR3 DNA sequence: TGTGCCAGCAATTCGGCTAGCGGGAAAGAGACCCAGTACTTC.

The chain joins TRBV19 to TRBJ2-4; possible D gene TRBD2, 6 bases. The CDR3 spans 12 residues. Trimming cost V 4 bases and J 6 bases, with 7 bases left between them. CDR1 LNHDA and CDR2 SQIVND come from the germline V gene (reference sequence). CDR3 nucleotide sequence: TGTGCCAGTAGTAAGGAGGGAAACATTCAGTACTTC. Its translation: CASSKEGNIQYF. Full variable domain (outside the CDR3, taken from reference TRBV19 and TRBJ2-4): DGGITQSPKYLFRKEGQNVTLSCEQNLNHDAMYWYRQDPGQGLRLIYYSQIVNDFQKGDIAEGYSVSREKKESFPLTVTSAQKNPTAFYLCASSKEGNIQYFGAGTRLSVL.

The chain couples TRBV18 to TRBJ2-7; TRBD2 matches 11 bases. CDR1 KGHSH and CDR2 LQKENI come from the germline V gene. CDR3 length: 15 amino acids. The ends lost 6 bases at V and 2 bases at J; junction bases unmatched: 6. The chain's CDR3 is CASSPTSGGTYEQYF. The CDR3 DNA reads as TGTGCCAGCTCGCCTACTAGCGGGGGAACCTACGAGCAGTACTTC.

The chain's CDR3 is CASGLDSGRNYNEQFF. The CDR3 DNA reads as TGTGCTAGTGGTTTGGATAGCGGGAGGAATTACAATGAGCAGTTCTTC. The V call is TRBV12-5, the J call TRBJ2-1, with TRBD2 matching 10 bases. The CDR3 has 16 residues. From germline, CDR1 is LGHNT and CDR2 FRNRAP. J was trimmed by 4 bases and V by 1 base; bases with no gene match: 4.